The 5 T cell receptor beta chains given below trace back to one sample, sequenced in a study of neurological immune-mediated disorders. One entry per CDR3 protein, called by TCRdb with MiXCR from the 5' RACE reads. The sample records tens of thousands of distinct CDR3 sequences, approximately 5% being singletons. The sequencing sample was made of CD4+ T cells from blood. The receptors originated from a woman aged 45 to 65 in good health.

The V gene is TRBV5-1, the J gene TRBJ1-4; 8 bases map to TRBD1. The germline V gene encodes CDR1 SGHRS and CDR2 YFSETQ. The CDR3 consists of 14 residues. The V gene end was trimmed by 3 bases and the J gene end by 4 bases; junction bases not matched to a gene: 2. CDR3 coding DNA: TGCGCCAGCAGCTCGGGACAGGTTAATGAAAAACTGTTTTTT. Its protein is CASSSGQVNEKLFF. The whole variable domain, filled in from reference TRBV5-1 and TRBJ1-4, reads KAGVTQTPRYLIKTRGQQVTLSCSPISGHRSVSWYQQTPGQGLQFLFEYFSETQRNKGNFPGRFSGRQFSNSRSEMNVSTLELGDSALYLCASSSGQVNEKLFFGSGTQLSVL.

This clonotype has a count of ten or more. CDR3 protein: CATSRDSPSSGTDTQYF. The CDR3 DNA follows: TGTGCCACCAGCAGAGATAGTCCCTCTAGCGGGACAGATACGCAGTATTTT. V is TRBV15 and J is TRBJ2-3; 8 positions match TRBD2. Germline V lookup: CDR1 LNHNV, CDR2 YYDKDF (reference sequence). CDR3 length: 17 amino acids. J lost 3 bases, V lost 0 bases, and 8 bases had no gene match. Filled out from reference TRBV15 and TRBJ2-3, the complete variable domain reads DAMVIQNPRYQVTQFGKPVTLSCSQTLNHNVMYWYQQKSSQAPKLLFHYYDKDFNNEADTPDNFQSRRPNTSFCFLDIRSPGLGDTAMYLCATSRDSPSSGTDTQYFGPGTRLTVL.

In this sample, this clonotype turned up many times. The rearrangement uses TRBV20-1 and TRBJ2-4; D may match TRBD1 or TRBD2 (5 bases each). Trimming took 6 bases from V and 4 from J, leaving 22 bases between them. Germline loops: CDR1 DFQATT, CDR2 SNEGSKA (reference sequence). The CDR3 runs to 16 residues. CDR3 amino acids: CSAPTRWGGGKNIQYF. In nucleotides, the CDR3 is TGCAGTGCGCCTACTAGGTGGGGTGGGGGAAAAAACATTCAGTACTTC.

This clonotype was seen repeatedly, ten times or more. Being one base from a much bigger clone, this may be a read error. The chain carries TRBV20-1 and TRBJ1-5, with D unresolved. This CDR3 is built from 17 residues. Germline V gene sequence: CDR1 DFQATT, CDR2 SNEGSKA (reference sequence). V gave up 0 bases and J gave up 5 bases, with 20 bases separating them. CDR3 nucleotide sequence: TGCAGTGCTAGAGATCAGGAGGGCCAATCTTTCCATCAGCCCCAGCATTTT. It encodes CSARDQEGQSFHQPQHF.

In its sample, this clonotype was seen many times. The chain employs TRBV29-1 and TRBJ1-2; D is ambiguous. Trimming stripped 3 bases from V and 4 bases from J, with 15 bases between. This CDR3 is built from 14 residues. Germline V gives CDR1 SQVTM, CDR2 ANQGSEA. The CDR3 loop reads CSVDWASRSYGYTF. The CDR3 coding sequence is TGCAGCGTTGATTGGGCCAGCCGTTCCTATGGCTACACCTTC. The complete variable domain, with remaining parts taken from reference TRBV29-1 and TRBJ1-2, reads SAVISQKPSRDICQRGTSLTIQCQVDSQVTMMFWYRQQPGQSLTLIATANQGSEATYESGFVIDKFPISRPNLTFSTLTVSNMSPEDSSIYLCSVDWASRSYGYTFGSGTRLTVV.